This is a list of T cell receptor beta chains from one sample in a study of blood T cell repertoires in COVID-19. Here immunoSEQ multiplex PCR was the method, and the copy in TCRdb shows in-frame clones only, minus some. The table shows roughly 280,000 clones, with roughly 89% occurring only once. Sequences were obtained from peripheral blood. All receptors derive from a man aged 50-60 years with acute or convalescent COVID-19. Both conserved end residues are trimmed from each CDR3. Rows may omit the clone size; those that give it use once, few, many or a size class.

v_call: TRBV4-2
clone_size: .
cdr3_aa: ASSQVDRGNYGYT

v_call: TRBV7-2
clone_size: once
cdr3_aa: ASSRGPGGETQY

v_call: TRBV3-1/TRBV3-2
clone_size: .
cdr3_aa: ASSQDGGAGGSYNEQF

v_call: TRBV7-3
clone_size: .
cdr3_aa: ASSLGAKDNEQF

v_call: TRBV12-3/TRBV12-4
clone_size: .
cdr3_aa: ASSAGGGQPQH

v_call: TRBV12-5
clone_size: .
cdr3_aa: ASGLVGESIWSPLH

v_call: TRBV6-1
clone_size: few
cdr3_aa: ASSEVGTGVWEQY

v_call: TRBV30
clone_size: .
cdr3_aa: AWIGGQNNSPLH

v_call: TRBV5-1
clone_size: few
cdr3_aa: ASSLVGRSSGANVLT

v_call: TRBV5-1
clone_size: .
cdr3_aa: ASSPGLDNSPLH

v_call: TRBV4-2
clone_size: .
cdr3_aa: ASSQDNRDRGNQPQH

v_call: TRBV10-3
clone_size: .
cdr3_aa: ATGTANTEAF

v_call: TRBV30
clone_size: .
cdr3_aa: AWAPGVRDTQY

v_call: TRBV7-2
clone_size: .
cdr3_aa: ASSFSSNLLNEKLF

v_call: TRBV5-1
clone_size: .
cdr3_aa: ASSLVSQGAKGYT

v_call: TRBV12-3/TRBV12-4
clone_size: .
cdr3_aa: ASSFGQNLEQF

v_call: TRBV12-3/TRBV12-4
clone_size: .
cdr3_aa: ASSLGGDYGYT

v_call: TRBV9
clone_size: .
cdr3_aa: ASSLDSPISYNEQF

v_call: TRBV4-2
clone_size: .
cdr3_aa: ASSQDLSGTGAETQY

v_call: TRBV9
clone_size: .
cdr3_aa: ASSGTSGGTQY

v_call: TRBV2
clone_size: once
cdr3_aa: ASSLHGERNTEAF

v_call: TRBV29-1
clone_size: .
cdr3_aa: SAGAGVNTGELF

v_call: TRBV12-5
clone_size: .
cdr3_aa: ASGFGREMNGYT

v_call: TRBV30
clone_size: .
cdr3_aa: AWTQQGQGSSPLH

v_call: TRBV19
clone_size: .
cdr3_aa: ASSITGVPGSAQH

v_call: TRBV5-1
clone_size: .
cdr3_aa: ASSLQGAGEKLF

v_call: TRBV9
clone_size: .
cdr3_aa: ASSSTGAPNEQF

v_call: TRBV5-4
clone_size: .
cdr3_aa: ASSSGFLGQNLGYT

v_call: TRBV5-1
clone_size: .
cdr3_aa: ASSGDRVDTEAF

v_call: TRBV7-9
clone_size: .
cdr3_aa: ASSAPGLAGDTQY

v_call: TRBV14
clone_size: .
cdr3_aa: ASSRTNRVGELF

v_call: TRBV6-6
clone_size: .
cdr3_aa: ASSYSTGASNQPQH

v_call: TRBV7-8
clone_size: few
cdr3_aa: ASSPIPGELF

v_call: TRBV6-5
clone_size: .
cdr3_aa: ASSTGHPTEAF

v_call: TRBV29-1
clone_size: few
cdr3_aa: SVDSQGGYEQY

v_call: TRBV12-3/TRBV12-4
clone_size: .
cdr3_aa: ASRSQGPYEQY

v_call: TRBV19
clone_size: .
cdr3_aa: ASSNRDRGIYGYT

v_call: TRBV7-3
clone_size: .
cdr3_aa: ASSPAPSTEAF

v_call: TRBV27
clone_size: .
cdr3_aa: ASSFQGGTEAF

v_call: TRBV7-2
clone_size: .
cdr3_aa: ASSLTAPVSTDTQY

v_call: TRBV7-3
clone_size: .
cdr3_aa: ASSAGNQETQY

v_call: TRBV2
clone_size: once
cdr3_aa: ASNQLGHEQY

v_call: TRBV7-3
clone_size: .
cdr3_aa: ASSLGPTSSGANVLT